What follows are 22 T cell receptor beta chains derived from one specimen sequenced in a study of cytomegalovirus exposure and HLA in healthy donors. Profiling relied on immunoSEQ multiplex PCR, and the TCRdb table lists in-frame clones only, not all of them. The sample lists some 150,000 clones, roughly 91% occurring once. Sequencing was performed on PBMCs. The source of these receptors is a woman aged 18-29 years in good health and CMV-seropositive.

The chain recombines TRBV28 with TRBJ2-2, with TRBD2 matching 9 bases. This CDR3 comprises 15 residues. Germline values: CDR1 MDHEN, CDR2 SYDVKM. Trimming took 4 bases from V and 7 from J; bases not matched to a gene: 7. The CDR3 loop reads CASSSSSGIRGELFF. The CDR3 nucleotides are TGTGCCAGCAGTTCATCTAGCGGGATACGCGGGGAGCTGTTTTTT.

This chain connects TRBV7-8 to TRBJ1-5; 7 bases align to TRBD1. This CDR3 is 15 amino acids long. Germline CDR1 is SGHVS and CDR2 is FQNEAQ. Trimming cost V 5 bases and J 7 bases; bases outside gene matches: 11. The CDR3 nucleotides are TGTGCCAGCAGCCGTGAAAGGACAGGAAACCAGCCCCAGCATTTT. Its protein is CASSRERTGNQPQHF.

The chain recombines TRBV28 with TRBJ2-5; 8 nucleotides agree with TRBD1. The V gene end was trimmed by 6 bases and the J gene end by 4 bases; junction bases not matched to a gene: 1. CDR3 length: 12 amino acids. CDR1 is MDHEN and CDR2 is SYDVKM in the germline V gene. CDR3: CASRTGAETQYF. The CDR3 DNA reads TGTGCCAGCAGGACAGGGGCAGAGACCCAGTACTTC.

J is TRBJ2-1 and V is TRBV25-1; D remains unclear. The CDR3 is 14 residues long. V was clipped by 2 bases and J by 8 bases, with 13 bases between them. The germline V gene encodes CDR1 MGHDK and CDR2 SYGVNS. The CDR3 bases are TGTGCCAGCAGTGAAGTCGTGCCTGCGGATGAGCAGTTCTTC. It is translated as CASSEVVPADEQFF.

The chain links TRBV23-1 to TRBJ1-2, with D tentatively TRBD1 (5 bases). TRBV23-1 is an ORF, and what it does is uncertain. The V and J ends lost 6 bases and 4 bases respectively, with 9 bases between them. CDR3 length: 12 amino acids. DNA of the CDR3: TGCGCCAGCAGACAGGCCTTCTATGGCTACACCTTC. Translating it yields CASRQAFYGYTF.

The chain is built from TRBV13 and TRBJ2-7, with 8 bases fitting TRBD2. The J segment lost 2 bases and the V segment lost 0 bases, leaving 9 bases of the junction unmatched. Looked up from germline, CDR1 is PRHDT and CDR2 is FYEKMQ (reference sequence). The CDR3 runs to 17 residues. The CDR3 is CASSLGTTSGVAYEQYF. For the CDR3, the DNA is TGTGCCAGCAGCTTAGGGACCACTAGCGGTGTGGCCTACGAGCAGTACTTC.

The V and J genes are TRBV27 and TRBJ2-2, with TRBD1 identical over 9 bases. Trimming at V came to 4 bases and at J to 0 bases, leaving 9 bases not matched to a gene. Germline CDR1 is MNHEY and CDR2 is SMNVEV (reference sequence). CDR3 length: 18 residues. CDR3 sequence (DNA): TGTGCCAGCAGTTCCCGGGACAGGGCAACCGCGAACACCGGGGAGCTGTTTTTT. Its translation: CASSSRDRATANTGELFF.

The J gene is TRBJ2-1, the V gene TRBV19; 10 bases agree with TRBD2. With 3 bases clipped from V and 1 base from J, the junction kept 3 bases outside the gene matches. From germline, CDR1 is LNHDA and CDR2 SQIVND (reference sequence). The CDR3 runs to 16 residues. CDR3 bases: TGTGCCAGTAGTATCACTAGCGGGATTTCCTACAATGAGCAGTTCTTC. Its translation: CASSITSGISYNEQFF.

The rearrangement uses TRBV10-3 and TRBJ2-2, with 15 bases fitting TRBD2. The germline V gene has CDR1 ENHRY and CDR2 SYGVKD. The CDR3 runs to 18 residues. V lost 3 bases to trimming and J lost 5 bases; unmatched junction nucleotides: 7. The CDR3 region is CAISDPGLAGGKTGELFF. In nucleotides, the CDR3 is TGTGCCATCAGTGACCCGGGACTAGCGGGGGGAAAAACCGGGGAGCTGTTTTTT.

The V gene is TRBV5-1, the J gene TRBJ1-2; maybe TRBD1 (6 bases). Germline V gene lookup returns CDR1 SGHRS and CDR2 YFSETQ. The CDR3 sequence is 12 residues long. Trimming shortened V by 5 bases and J by 5 bases, and 10 bases separated the two germline ends. The CDR3 spells CASRAGEYGYTF. The CDR3, as DNA: TGCGCCAGCAGAGCAGGGGAATATGGCTACACCTTC.

This chain joins TRBV27 and TRBJ2-7; 11 bases match TRBD2. The germline CDR1 and CDR2 sequences are MNHEY and SMNVEV (reference sequence). This CDR3 has 17 residues. With 4 bases clipped from V and 6 bases from J, the junction kept 14 bases outside the gene matches. The CDR3 sequence is CASSSARKTSGMSEQYF. The CDR3, as DNA: TGTGCCAGCAGTTCCGCCCGAAAGACTAGCGGGATGAGCGAGCAGTACTTC.

The CDR3 loop reads CASSFRGAQYF. CDR3 sequence (DNA): TGTGCCAGCAGTTTCAGGGGGGCGCAGTATTTT. The V gene is TRBV28, the J gene TRBJ2-3; a weak D match, TRBD1 (7 bases). The germline gives CDR1 MDHEN, CDR2 SYDVKM. This CDR3 is 11 amino acids long. The V end was cut by 3 bases, the J end by 10 bases, with 8 bases between.

This CDR3 is CASSQGPTSGFGADTQYF. In nucleotides, the CDR3 is TGTGCCAGCAGCCAAGGGCCGACTAGCGGGTTCGGGGCAGATACGCAGTATTTT. The chain carries TRBV14 and TRBJ2-3, with 10 bases fitting TRBD2. The CDR3 has 18 amino acids. V was pared by 1 base and J by 4 bases, with 11 bases of the junction left unmatched. Germline lookup yields CDR1 SGHDN and CDR2 FVKESK.

J is TRBJ2-5 and V is TRBV11-3; 10 nucleotides line up with TRBD2. V dropped 5 bases and J dropped 1; count of bases not matched to a gene: 4. The CDR3 runs to 15 residues. Germline V gives CDR1 SGHNT, CDR2 YENEEA. This CDR3 is CASSPGTSVQETQYF. The CDR3 coding sequence is TGTGCCAGCAGCCCCGGGACTAGCGTCCAAGAGACCCAGTACTTC.

The chain uses TRBV11-1 and TRBJ2-7; 9 nucleotides align to TRBD2. The CDR3 has 14 residues. Germline V gives CDR1 SGHAT, CDR2 FQDESV (reference sequence). Losses at the gene ends were 1 base for V and 3 bases for J; bases not matched to a gene: 1. CDR3 sequence reads: CASSLGAGGYEQYF. In DNA, the CDR3 is TGTGCCAGCAGCTTAGGAGCGGGAGGCTACGAGCAGTACTTC.

In DNA, the CDR3 is TGCAGTGCCGGAGCCGGATCCGAGCAGTACTTC. It translates to CSAGAGSEQYF. The V call is TRBV20-1, the J call TRBJ2-7, with D unresolved. Germline values: CDR1 DFQATT, CDR2 SNEGSKA (reference sequence). This CDR3 is 11 amino acids long. The V end lost 6 bases, the J end lost 6 bases, and 12 bases lay between the germline ends.

The J gene is TRBJ2-7, the V gene TRBV27; D is uncertain. The CDR3 contains 14 residues. The V end lost 5 bases, the J end lost 2 bases, and 13 bases lay between the germline ends. The germline gives CDR1 MNHEY, CDR2 SMNVEV (reference sequence). DNA of the CDR3: TGTGCCAGCAGTCGCGGAGAGTTCGCCTACGAGCAGTACTTC. This codes for CASSRGEFAYEQYF.

The V call is TRBV4-1, the J call TRBJ2-7, with a tentative D call TRBD2 (6 bases). The CDR3 runs 13 residues. Trimming removed 1 base at V and 3 bases at J, with 7 bases between. CDR1 MGHRA and CDR2 YSYEKL come from the germline V gene. For the CDR3, the DNA is TGCGCCAGCAGCCAAGCGGGGGTCTACGAGCAGTACTTC. This translates into CASSQAGVYEQYF.

Here the CDR3 reads CASSDAAVYYGYTF. For the CDR3, the DNA is TGTGCCAGCAGTGACGCAGCGGTCTACTATGGCTACACCTTC. The genes are TRBV25-1 and TRBJ1-2; no clear D gene. This CDR3 is 14 amino acids long. The germline V and J ends were trimmed by 3 bases and 3 bases, with 11 bases remaining between them. Germline loops: CDR1 MGHDK, CDR2 SYGVNS.

The rearrangement uses TRBV12-5 and TRBJ1-4; D possibly corresponds to TRBD1 (6 bases). Germline CDR1 is LGHNT and CDR2 is FRNRAP. The CDR3 runs 15 residues. The germline V and J ends were trimmed by 0 bases and 11 bases, with 16 bases remaining between them. This CDR3 reads CASGLVVGGPWKLFF. CDR3 bases: TGTGCTAGTGGTTTGGTAGTAGGGGGACCCTGGAAACTGTTTTTT.

This clone has a handful of counts. The chain links TRBV7-9 to TRBJ2-7; TRBD2 aligns across 7 bases. V was clipped by 1 base and J by 1 base; unmatched bases: 1. The germline CDR1 and CDR2 sequences are SEHNR and FQNEAQ (reference sequence). CDR3 size: 14 residues. The CDR3 reads CASSLGLASYEQYF. The CDR3 DNA follows: TGTGCCAGCAGCTTAGGACTAGCTTCCTACGAGCAGTACTTC.

This sequence joins TRBV7-2 and TRBJ2-2; TRBD2 matches 11 bases. The CDR3 is made up of 16 amino acids. The V gene's germline CDR1 is SGHTA and CDR2 FQGNSA. Trimming cost V 4 bases and J 1 base; bases outside gene matches: 2. The CDR3 reads CASSSGLAVNTGELFF. The CDR3 nucleotides read TGTGCCAGCAGCTCGGGACTAGCGGTGAACACCGGGGAGCTGTTTTTT.